The 21 T cell receptor beta chains below all came from one sample that was sequenced in a study of blood T cells in healthy people across ages. A J-beta primer mix and a sample-barcoded 5' primer were used in a second PCR of roughly 7 to 12 cycles. From the 5' RACE reads, TCRdb called clonotypes with MiXCR, one entry per CDR3 protein. Among around 970,000 distinct CDR3 sequences, roughly 51% were seen once, and the ten largest hold about a fifth. Sequencing input: blood. These receptors all come from a woman aged 55-70 years in good health.

This clonotype was counted a few times. This chain uses TRBV4-1 with TRBJ2-6; D is ambiguous. Looked up from germline, CDR1 is MGHRA and CDR2 is YSYEKL. Trimming left V 2 bases short and J 4 bases short, with 18 bases between. The CDR3 has 18 residues. Written as DNA, the CDR3 is TGCGCCAGCAGCCAACTTCAAGCCCATTTAGGGGGGGCCAACGTCCTGACTTTC. Encoded protein: CASSQLQAHLGGANVLTF.

The chain recombines TRBV12-3 or TRBV12-4 with TRBJ1-4; D unresolved. With 3 bases removed from V and 0 bases from J, the gap between germline ends came to 8 bases. This CDR3 spans 15 amino acids. In nucleotides, the CDR3 is TGTGCCAGCAGTTTGGCAGTAGCAACTAATGAAAAACTGTTTTTT. Translation: CASSLAVATNEKLFF.

This chain links TRBV29-1 with TRBJ2-3; perhaps TRBD2 as D (7 bases). CDR3 length equals 15 residues. Germline V gives CDR1 SQVTM, CDR2 ANQGSEA. Trimming cost V 7 bases and J 3 bases, with 20 bases left between them. DNA of the CDR3: TGCAGCGCACACGACGGGGGGCGCCGGACAGATACGCAGTATTTT. Protein product: CSAHDGGRRTDTQYF.

In its sample, this clonotype was seen a few times. The chain links TRBV29-1 to TRBJ2-1, with D perhaps matching TRBD2 (5 bases). Trimming cost V 2 bases and J 4 bases, with 15 bases left between them. Germline V lookup: CDR1 SQVTM, CDR2 ANQGSEA. CDR3 length: 15 residues. The CDR3, as DNA: TGCAGCGTTGAAAGAGCGGCAGCGCTTTACAATGAGCAGTTCTTC. Translation: CSVERAAALYNEQFF.

This chain links TRBV5-1 with TRBJ2-7, with D maybe TRBD2 (6 bases). The germline gives CDR1 SGHRS, CDR2 YFSETQ. V shed 4 bases and J shed 0 bases, with 17 bases lying between them. There are 16 residues in the CDR3. The CDR3 reads CASSPRSSGSSYEQYF. CDR3 in DNA: TGCGCCAGCAGCCCCCGGAGTAGCGGTAGCTCCTACGAGCAGTACTTC. Supplemented by reference TRBV5-1 and TRBJ2-7, the full variable domain reads KAGVTQTPRYLIKTRGQQVTLSCSPISGHRSVSWYQQTPGQGLQFLFEYFSETQRNKGNFPGRFSGRQFSNSRSEMNVSTLELGDSALYLCASSPRSSGSSYEQYFGPGTRLTVT.

The chain links TRBV7-6 to TRBJ2-1, with D maybe TRBD2 (6 bases). Germline assignment: CDR1 SGHVS and CDR2 FNYEAQ. The V end was cut by 5 bases, the J end by 6 bases, with 23 bases between. CDR3 length: 17 residues. The CDR3 nucleotides read TGTGCCAGCAGCCTAAGACCGACTAGTTCTCGTGTCAATGAGCAGTTCTTC. It specifies CASSLRPTSSRVNEQFF.

The rearrangement links TRBV20-1 to TRBJ2-7, with 7 bases aligning to TRBD2. J was trimmed by 3 bases and V by 0 bases; bases with no gene match: 5. The CDR3 is 14 amino acids. Germline CDR1 DFQATT, CDR2 SNEGSKA (reference sequence). This chain's CDR3 is CSARDGLVDYEQYF. CDR3 in DNA: TGCAGTGCTAGAGATGGACTAGTCGACTACGAGCAGTACTTC.

V gene TRBV11-2 combines with J gene TRBJ2-7; D is ambiguous. This CDR3 is built from 13 residues. Germline V gene data show CDR1 as SGHAT and CDR2 as FQNNGV. Trimming pared 2 bases from V and 6 bases from J, leaving 11 bases between. CDR3 sequence reads: CASSLSPRVEQYF. The CDR3 nucleotides are TGTGCCAGCAGCTTATCACCTCGAGTCGAGCAGTACTTC. The full variable domain, rest sourced from reference TRBV11-2 and TRBJ2-7, is EAGVAQSPRYKIIEKRQSVAFWCNPISGHATLYWYQQILGQGPKLLIQFQNNGVVDDSQLPKDRFSAERLKGVDSTLKIQPAKLEDSAVYLCASSLSPRVEQYFGPGTRLTVT.

The J gene is TRBJ2-7, the V gene TRBV29-1, with D possibly being TRBD1 (6 bases). CDR3 length: 14 residues. Looked up from germline, CDR1 is SQVTM and CDR2 is ANQGSEA. Trimming pared 4 bases from V and 7 bases from J, leaving 20 bases between. CDR3 nucleotides: TGCAGCGTTGCGGCTTGGGACACTCGGAATGAGCAGTACTTC. Amino acid sequence: CSVAAWDTRNEQYF.

This chain uses TRBV28 with TRBJ2-4; D gene unclear. The assigned J gene may be wrong: the sequence end matches TRBJ2-7 better. Germline values: CDR1 MDHEN, CDR2 SYDVKM. The CDR3 sequence is 13 residues long. CDR3 residues: CASTSPQNYEQYF. CDR3 DNA sequence: TGTGCCAGCACCTCTCCACAGAACTACGAGCAGTACTTC.

The chain carries TRBV6-2 or TRBV6-3 and TRBJ1-2, with D possibly TRBD1 on 5 matching bases. The CDR3 is 16 amino acids. CDR1 MNHEY and CDR2 SVGEGT come from the germline V gene. The ends were cut back, 6 bases at V and 7 bases at J, with 24 bases in the middle. CDR3 sequence: CASSRGTPDLPSGYTF. The CDR3 DNA reads TGTGCCAGCAGCCGCGGGACTCCGGACCTCCCCTCTGGCTACACCTTC.

This chain joins TRBV9 and TRBJ2-2; 9 bases align to TRBD2. CDR3 length: 17 amino acids. V lost 3 bases to trimming and J lost 4 bases; unmatched junction nucleotides: 10. Looked up from germline, CDR1 is SGDLS and CDR2 is YYNGEE. The CDR3 DNA reads TGTGCCAGCAGCGCTTCCCTAGCGGGACGCTTCACCGGGGAGCTGTTTTTT. It specifies CASSASLAGRFTGELFF.

This clonotype has more than one count but fewer than ten. J is TRBJ2-7 and V is TRBV5-1; D is undetermined. Germline CDR1 reads SGHRS; CDR2 reads YFSETQ. V gave up 0 bases and J gave up 3 bases, with 10 bases separating them. CDR3 length: 14 residues. The CDR3 loop is CASSLGTTGYEQYF. The CDR3, as DNA: TGCGCCAGCAGCTTGGGCACTACCGGCTACGAGCAGTACTTC.

CDR3 nucleotide sequence: TGCAGCGTTGATAGGGTTGGATACAATGAGCAGTTCTTC. It yields the protein CSVDRVGYNEQFF. The chain links TRBV29-1 to TRBJ2-1; D ambiguous. Trimming pared 3 bases from V and 4 bases from J, leaving 10 bases between. CDR1 is SQVTM and CDR2 is ANQGSEA in the germline V gene. The CDR3 extends over 13 amino acids.

This clonotype was counted once. This sequence joins TRBV20-1 and TRBJ1-5; TRBD1 is a possible D gene (5 bases). Looked up from germline, CDR1 is DFQATT and CDR2 is SNEGSKA (reference sequence). This CDR3 spans 15 amino acids. Trimming cost V 1 base and J 0 bases, with 10 bases left between them. The CDR3 sequence: CSARVPGPSNQPQHF. The CDR3 DNA sequence: TGCAGTGCTAGAGTGCCGGGACCTAGCAATCAGCCCCAGCATTTT.

Only a few counts were recorded for this clonotype. This rearrangement joins TRBV15 to TRBJ2-7, with unresolved D. The germline V gene has CDR1 LNHNV and CDR2 YYDKDF (reference sequence). The CDR3 has 11 amino acids. V was shortened by 8 bases and J by 3 bases, with 8 bases between the two germline ends. The CDR3 is CATGTGYEQYF. The CDR3 region has the DNA TGTGCCACCGGAACTGGCTACGAGCAGTACTTC.

The chain joins TRBV20-1 to TRBJ1-5, with TRBD1 as a possible D gene (5 bases). This CDR3 contains 15 residues. The ends were cut back, 0 bases at V and 6 bases at J, with 15 bases in the middle. Germline-derived CDR1 and CDR2 are DFQATT and SNEGSKA (reference sequence). The DNA for the CDR3 is TGCAGTGCTAGAGAAGCCCAGGGACGGGTTCAGCCCCAGCATTTT. Residues: CSAREAQGRVQPQHF.

This clonotype has a handful of counts. The chain couples TRBV4-1 to TRBJ2-3; perhaps D is TRBD1 or TRBD2 (5 bases each). The CDR3 is 18 residues long. Trimming stripped 1 base from V and 0 bases from J, with 17 bases between. The germline gives CDR1 MGHRA, CDR2 YSYEKL. CDR3 region: CASSQGVGTGRSTDTQYF. DNA of the CDR3: TGCGCCAGCAGCCAAGGGGTTGGAACGGGACGGAGCACAGATACGCAGTATTTT.

In its sample, this clonotype was seen once. The J gene is TRBJ2-7, the V gene TRBV20-1; D is unclear. V was clipped by 5 bases and J by 2 bases, with 22 bases between them. Germline V gives CDR1 DFQATT, CDR2 SNEGSKA (reference sequence). The CDR3 has 16 amino acids. The chain's CDR3 is CSAYTIGKGYTYEQYF. The CDR3 DNA reads as TGCAGTGCTTACACCATTGGCAAGGGCTATACCTACGAGCAGTACTTC.

The CDR3 protein is CASSSPGPGKNIQYF. The DNA of the CDR3 is TGTGCCAGCAGCTCCCCCGGTCCGGGTAAAAACATTCAGTACTTC. The chain joins TRBV5-6 to TRBJ2-4; D remains unclear. Trimming left V 3 bases short and J 4 bases short, with 14 bases between. CDR1 SGHDT and CDR2 YYEEEE come from the germline V gene. This CDR3 contains 15 residues.

The chain links TRBV28 to TRBJ2-7, with a possible D match to TRBD1 (6 bases). Per the germline V gene, CDR1 is MDHEN and CDR2 is SYDVKM. The CDR3 is made up of 13 amino acids. Trimming removed 5 bases from V and 7 bases from J, with 15 bases in between. The CDR3 DNA reads as TGTGCCAGCAGTCTACAGGGCCTCTGGGAGCAGTACTTC. Translation: CASSLQGLWEQYF. Full variable domain (missing parts from reference TRBV28 and TRBJ2-7): DVKVTQSSRYLVKRTGEKVFLECVQDMDHENMFWYRQDPGLGLRLIYFSYDVKMKEKGDIPEGYSVSREKKERFSLILESASTNQTSMYLCASSLQGLWEQYFGPGTRLTVT.